This entry lists 5 T cell receptor beta chains sequenced from one sample in a study of CD8+CD57+ T cells in acquired aplastic anemia. It was genomic DNA that served as the template for profiling TCR beta VDJ and CDR3. TCRdb ran MiXCR on the reads and lists one entry per CDR3 protein. Altogether roughly 61,000 distinct CDR3 sequences are present, less than 65% being singletons, with the ten largest covering roughly 2.5%. Source material: sorted CD4+, CD8+, or CD8+CD57+ T cells (not recorded which) from PBMCs. Receptor source: a human donor in good health, serving as a control.

The gene calls are TRBV2 and TRBJ1-4; D possibly corresponds to TRBD1 (6 bases). V was trimmed by 8 bases and J by 6 bases, leaving 16 bases between them. This CDR3 has 14 residues. Germline CDR1 is SNHLY and CDR2 is FYNNEI. DNA of the CDR3: TGTGCCAGCCTCCAGACAGGAAGAGATGAAAAACTGTTTTTT. Encoded protein: CASLQTGRDEKLFF.

The CDR3 DNA reads as TGTGCCAGCAGCTTACTAGCGGCGGGACTAGCGGGGGGCACAGATACGCAGTATTTT. Amino acid sequence: CASSLLAAGLAGGTDTQYF. The chain recombines TRBV13 with TRBJ2-3, with 14 bases identical to TRBD2. Trimming took 2 bases from V and 1 from J; bases not matched to a gene: 8. There are 19 residues in the CDR3. CDR1 is PRHDT, CDR2 FYEKMQ, per germline (reference sequence).

The chain combines TRBV13 with TRBJ2-1; 9 bases are shared with TRBD2. Trimming took 4 bases from V and 6 from J; bases not matched to a gene: 7. The CDR3 contains 15 residues. Germline V CDR1 and CDR2: PRHDT, FYEKMQ (reference sequence). The CDR3 protein is CASSSTSGGANEQFF. The CDR3 DNA reads as TGTGCCAGCAGCTCGACTAGCGGCGGGGCCAATGAGCAGTTCTTC.

As regards this clonotype: A much bigger clone sits one base away, suggesting this may be a read error. This chain links TRBV5-1 with TRBJ1-5; tentatively, D is TRBD1 (5 bases). CDR1 SGHRS and CDR2 YFSETQ come from the germline V gene. The CDR3 covers 16 residues. Here the CDR3 DNA reads TGCGCCAGCAACTTGGAACCGGGGCGCGGAAATCAGCCCCAGCATTTT. It specifies CASNLEPGRGNQPQHF.

The rearrangement uses TRBV20-1 and TRBJ1-1; 8 bases are a match to TRBD1. Germline loops: CDR1 DFQATT, CDR2 SNEGSKA (reference sequence). Trimming cost V 4 bases and J 5 bases; bases outside gene matches: 3. The CDR3 is 12 amino acids. CDR3 coding DNA: TGCAGTGCTATTGACAGGGGTACTGAAGCTTTCTTT. Translated, it gives CSAIDRGTEAFF.